A single sample gave rise to the 9 T cell receptor beta chains below, sequenced in a study of T cells in Graves' hyperthyroidism and ophthalmopathy. TCR beta CDR3 region amplification was performed from RNA transcripts. The primer set for the first-round RT-PCR of the TCR CDR3 was HTBI. TCRdb re-analysed the multiplex PCR reads in MiXCR, keeping a single row per CDR3 protein. Among 690,000 or so distinct CDR3 sequences listed, around 19% were seen once. The sample taken for sequencing was blood. These receptor sequences come from a woman between 50 and 59 years old with Graves' hyperthyroidism that later progressed to Graves' ophthalmopathy.

This clonotype was found many times. CDR3 bases: TGTGCCAACAGGGGGACGTACAATGAGCAGTTCTTC. It specifies CANRGTYNEQFF. This chain uses TRBV2 with TRBJ2-1; 8 bases fit TRBD1. CDR3 size: 12 residues. J was trimmed by 4 bases and V by 10 bases; bases with no gene match: 3. Germline V gene sequence: CDR1 SNHLY, CDR2 FYNNEI.

This clonotype was recorded once. This chain links TRBV19 with TRBJ1-5; possible D gene TRBD1, 6 bases. V lost 8 bases and J lost 7, with 12 bases in between. CDR3 length equals 12 residues. The germline gives CDR1 LNHDA, CDR2 SQIVND (reference sequence). CDR3 bases: TGTGCCAGTTCAGGGGTGGCCCAGCCCCAGCATTTT. Its protein is CASSGVAQPQHF.

This clonotype came up many times. The V and J genes are TRBV12-3 or TRBV12-4 and TRBJ1-2, with no clear D. The V gene lost 4 bases and the J gene lost 0 bases, with 12 bases spanning the gap. This CDR3 spans 15 amino acids. The CDR3 bases are TGTGCCAGCAGTTCTGGACCCTTAGCTAACTATGGCTACACCTTC. Amino acid sequence: CASSSGPLANYGYTF.

This clonotype was seen only a few times. The chain carries TRBV10-1 and TRBJ2-3; TRBD1 is a possible D gene (5 bases). From germline, CDR1 is WNHNN and CDR2 SYGVQD (reference sequence). Trimming shortened V by 2 bases and J by 0 bases, and 12 bases separated the two germline ends. This CDR3 is built from 16 residues. CDR3 protein: CASSEGKGASTDTQYF. The CDR3 region has the DNA TGCGCCAGCAGTGAGGGAAAAGGGGCTAGCACAGATACGCAGTATTTT.

V is TRBV20-1 and J is TRBJ1-2; no reliable D call. V was clipped by 1 base and J by 2 bases, with 14 bases between them. This CDR3 is 15 amino acids long. Germline-derived CDR1 and CDR2 are DFQATT and SNEGSKA (reference sequence). CDR3 coding DNA: TGCAGTGCTAGAGGAGGAGACATGGTGAACTATGGCTACACCTTC. Translated, it gives CSARGGDMVNYGYTF.

The rearrangement joins TRBV20-1 to TRBJ1-5; D may be TRBD1 (6 bases). CDR1 and CDR2 (germline): DFQATT, SNEGSKA (reference sequence). Trimming took off 6 bases at V and 5 bases at J, with 17 bases between the two ends. CDR3 length: 14 residues. The CDR3 DNA is TGCAGTGCCAATACCGGGACACGGGATCAGCCCCAGCATTTT. This gives the protein CSANTGTRDQPQHF.

The rearrangement links TRBV6-5 to TRBJ2-1; a possible D gene is TRBD2 (6 bases). CDR3 length: 17 amino acids. V was shortened by 0 bases and J by 1 base, with 13 bases between the two germline ends. Germline lookup yields CDR1 MNHEY and CDR2 SVGAGI. The CDR3 region is CASSYSRLARSYNEQFF. CDR3 DNA sequence: TGTGCCAGCAGTTACTCGAGGCTAGCGAGGTCCTACAATGAGCAGTTCTTC.

J is TRBJ2-3 and V is TRBV7-3, with D perhaps matching TRBD2 (7 bases). Germline V gives CDR1 SGHTA, CDR2 FQGTGA. The CDR3 runs 20 residues. V was pared by 5 bases and J by 4 bases, with 31 bases between. The DNA of the CDR3 is TGTGCCAGCAGCCCCCGGGCAGGGGCGAACACCGGGGGGCCATCAGATACGCAGTATTTT. Encoded protein: CASSPRAGANTGGPSDTQYF.

In its sample, this clonotype was seen a few times. The chain joins TRBV9 to TRBJ1-5; a weak D match, TRBD1 (6 bases). The germline V gene has CDR1 SGDLS and CDR2 YYNGEE. V lost 4 bases, J lost 7 bases, and 15 bases lay in between. CDR3 length: 14 amino acids. CDR3 residues: CASSPEGVSQPQHF. The CDR3 DNA reads TGTGCCAGCAGCCCAGAGGGGGTAAGCCAGCCCCAGCATTTT.